A single sample is the source of the 16 T cell receptor beta chains below, sequenced in a study of CD8+CD57+ T cells in acquired aplastic anemia. Using genomic DNA as the template, TCR beta VDJ and CDR3 profiling was carried out. TCRdb re-called the reads through MiXCR, storing one row per CDR3 protein. Of around 170,000 distinct CDR3 sequences detected, approximately 49% appear once; the ten largest clones hold 2.5% to 3.5%. Material for sequencing was sorted CD4+, CD8+, or CD8+CD57+ T cells (not recorded which) from PBMCs. Receptors were obtained from a human donor in good health.

The gene calls are TRBV4-1 and TRBJ1-2; D gene uncertain. The CDR3 is made up of 14 amino acids. CDR1 is MGHRA and CDR2 is YSYEKL in the germline V gene. V lost 6 bases and J 0 bases, leaving 11 bases between the germline ends. The CDR3 coding sequence is TGCGCCAGCAGAGCAATAGGAGCTAACTATGGCTACACCTTC. It is translated as CASRAIGANYGYTF.

This clonotype appeared many times. The V gene is TRBV24-1, the J gene TRBJ2-1; the D is unclear. The germline V gene has CDR1 KGHDR and CDR2 SFDVKD. V dropped 4 bases and J dropped 7 bases, with 10 bases sitting between them. This CDR3 region has 13 residues. The CDR3 DNA sequence: TGTGCCACCAGTGACCCTCCCCGGAATGAGCAGTTCTTC. It encodes CATSDPPRNEQFF.

This sequence joins TRBV2 and TRBJ2-7; unclear D gene. Germline V gene data show CDR1 as SNHLY and CDR2 as FYNNEI. CDR3 size: 14 residues. V lost 6 bases and J lost 0, with 12 bases in between. The DNA of the CDR3 is TGTGCCAGCAGCTCCGGGCTTAGCTCCTACGAGCAGTACTTC. The encoded protein is CASSSGLSSYEQYF. Together with reference TRBV2 and TRBJ2-7, the CDR3 gives the full variable domain: EPEVTQTPSHQVTQMGQEVILRCVPISNHLYFYWYRQILGQKVEFLVSFYNNEISEKSEIFDDQFSVERPDGSNFTLKIRSTKLEDSAMYFCASSSGLSSYEQYFGPGTRLTVT.

This rearrangement joins TRBV12-3 or TRBV12-4 to TRBJ2-1; 8 nucleotides line up with TRBD1. Trimming took 6 bases from V and 4 from J; bases not matched to a gene: 8. This CDR3 comprises 15 residues. The CDR3 protein is CASSWPGQVYNEQFF. The CDR3 DNA reads TGTGCCAGCAGCTGGCCGGGACAGGTATACAATGAGCAGTTCTTC.

V and J are TRBV7-3 and TRBJ2-2; D unclear. Per germline, CDR1 SGHTA and CDR2 FQGTGA. The CDR3 runs to 12 residues. Trimming removed 5 bases at V and 6 bases at J, with 7 bases between. The DNA of the CDR3 is TGTGCCAGCAGCCCGATGTCCGGGGAGCTGTTTTTT. Translating it yields CASSPMSGELFF.

There are a few counts of this clonotype. This chain joins TRBV3-1 and TRBJ1-2; D remains ambiguous. The V gene lost 0 bases and the J gene lost 4 bases, with 9 bases spanning the gap. This CDR3 spans 14 amino acids. Germline CDR1 and CDR2: LGHDT and YNNKEL (reference sequence). This CDR3 reads CASSQESIPYGYTF. The CDR3 nucleotides are TGTGCCAGCAGCCAAGAATCCATCCCCTATGGCTACACCTTC.

This clonotype has ten or more counts. The rearrangement joins TRBV5-1 to TRBJ2-2; the D is unclear. This CDR3 comprises 14 residues. Germline lookup yields CDR1 SGHRS and CDR2 YFSETQ. Between the trimmed V and J ends, which lost 0 bases and 1 base, there was a span of 4 bases. The CDR3 DNA reads as TGCGCCAGCAGCTTGGTACTGAACACCGGGGAGCTGTTTTTT. This sequence encodes CASSLVLNTGELFF.

This rearrangement joins TRBV7-3 to TRBJ2-1; D is perhaps TRBD2 (5 bases). Germline CDR1 and CDR2: SGHTA and FQGTGA. The CDR3 is 15 residues long. Trimming took 8 bases from V and 2 from J, leaving 16 bases between them. The CDR3 reads CASGAGPGPYNEQFF. The CDR3 DNA follows: TGTGCCAGCGGCGCGGGCCCTGGGCCCTACAATGAGCAGTTCTTC.

This clonotype came up once. This rearrangement joins TRBV4-2 to TRBJ2-1; D remains unclear. The germline V gene has CDR1 LGHNA and CDR2 YNFKEQ. The CDR3 loop spans 16 amino acids. V was trimmed by 4 bases and J by 3 bases, leaving 16 bases between them. CDR3 bases: TGTGCCAGCAGCCGAGAGACCGATCCTAACTACAATGAGCAGTTCTTC. Translation: CASSRETDPNYNEQFF.

The chain carries TRBV29-1 and TRBJ2-3; TRBD2 agrees at 11 bases. Germline lookup yields CDR1 SQVTM and CDR2 ANQGSEA. CDR3 length: 16 amino acids. The ends lost 8 bases at V and 0 bases at J; junction bases unmatched: 10. In DNA, the CDR3 is TGCAGCCTTTACCCGGGACTAGCGGTGAGCACAGATACGCAGTATTTT. It specifies CSLYPGLAVSTDTQYF.

Points on this clonotype: The junction shows a germline mismatch at one end, possibly a read error. V is TRBV7-9 and J is TRBJ2-5, with D possibly matching TRBD1 (5 bases). CDR1 and CDR2 from the germline V gene are SEHNR and FQNEAQ (reference sequence). The CDR3 sequence is 16 residues long. The CDR3 DNA sequence: TGCGCCAGCAGCCAAGATCCGCAGGGCTCTCTCGAGACCCAGTACTTC. This encodes CASSQDPQGSLETQYF.

This sequence joins TRBV9 and TRBJ2-5, with TRBD2 matching over 8 bases. The germline CDR1 and CDR2 sequences are SGDLS and YYNGEE. The CDR3 has 14 residues. J was trimmed by 5 bases and V by 0 bases; bases with no gene match: 3. The CDR3 DNA reads as TGTGCCAGCAGCGTAGCTACTAGCGGTGAGACCCAGTACTTC. Its protein is CASSVATSGETQYF.

The gene calls are TRBV2 and TRBJ1-5; D is unclear. Trimming left V 9 bases short and J 0 bases short, with 12 bases between. Looked up from germline, CDR1 is SNHLY and CDR2 is FYNNEI. The CDR3 covers 14 residues. CDR3 bases: TGTGCCAGTGCGGGATTCTATAGCAATCAGCCCCAGCATTTT. Its translation is CASAGFYSNQPQHF.

On this clonotype: At one end, the junction sequence differs from germline, possibly due to a read error. This chain connects TRBV24-1 to TRBJ1-5; D is undetermined. Per germline, CDR1 KGHDR and CDR2 SFDVKD. This CDR3 region has 15 residues. CDR3 loop: CATSATSGSNQPPHF. CDR3 bases: TGTGCCACCAGTGCGACAAGTGGTAGCAATCAGCCCCCGCATTTT.

The gene calls are TRBV20-1 and TRBJ1-2, with TRBD1 as a possible D gene (5 bases). The germline gives CDR1 DFQATT, CDR2 SNEGSKA (reference sequence). V was shortened by 4 bases and J by 5 bases, with 14 bases between the two germline ends. The CDR3 runs to 13 residues. CDR3 amino acids: CSATFGGGYGYTF. CDR3 nucleotides: TGCAGTGCTACATTCGGGGGAGGGTATGGCTACACCTTC.

This clonotype has just a few counts. This chain links TRBV28 with TRBJ1-4; perhaps TRBD1 as D (5 bases). Trimming left V 6 bases short and J 6 bases short, with 8 bases between. Looked up from germline, CDR1 is MDHEN and CDR2 is SYDVKM. The CDR3 covers 12 residues. The CDR3, as DNA: TGTGCCAGCAGCGGGGGGGATGAAAAACTGTTTTTT. Translating it yields CASSGGDEKLFF.